This entry lists 2 T cell receptor beta chains sequenced from one sample in a study of T cell responses to AZD1222 COVID-19 vaccine (dated by TCRdb to 2020 to 2023). The time point tag for this specimen amounts to: baseline before first vaccination. Explained via the paper, the treatment or condition label denotes: meningococcal conjugate vaccine given as trial control. Libraries were constructed by the immunoSEQ multiplex PCR assay. Drawn from immuneACCESS, this table holds only the in-frame rearrangements with V and J called that TCRdb kept. Clones are partly lost; checked studies trace under half to an unresolved V gene and leave the rest unexplained. The sample table shows under 150,000 clones, and around 89% are seen once. Roughly 11% of the sample rests with the top ten. The specimen was peripheral blood, collected on day 0 of MenACWY control vaccination. The receptor source for this set is an adult in good health.

The chain joins TRBV13 to TRBJ2-7, with 11 nucleotides matching TRBD1. Germline lookup yields CDR1 PRHDT and CDR2 FYEKMQ (reference sequence). This CDR3 is built from 15 residues. With 2 bases clipped from V and 7 bases from J, the junction kept 7 bases outside the gene matches. The CDR3 nucleotides read TGTGCCAGCAGCTTACTAGGACAGGGGGCGAGGGAGCAGTACTTC. Its translation: CASSLLGQGAREQYF.

The V gene is TRBV2, the J gene TRBJ2-1; D is uncertain. Germline V lookup: CDR1 SNHLY, CDR2 FYNNEI. CDR3 length: 14 residues. V dropped 4 bases and J dropped 7 bases, with 14 bases sitting between them. Here the CDR3 reads CASSGTGSLNEQFF. As DNA, the CDR3 is TGTGCCAGCAGTGGGACCGGCAGTTTGAATGAGCAGTTCTTC.